The rows below give T cell receptor beta chains drawn from one sample of a study of cytomegalovirus exposure and HLA in healthy donors. The repertoire was sequenced with immunoSEQ multiplex PCR; TCRdb's copy has only in-frame clones and lacks some. Of 90,000 to 150,000 clones listed, around 77% were seen once; the top ten hold about 6%. The sequencing input was PBMCs. These receptors originate from a man aged 18-30 years in good health and CMV-seropositive. Each CDR3 is given with its conserved first and last residue. The D gene is left open where the match is weak. Clone size is not always given. Where it is, it says once, few, many or a class for expanded clones.

V gene,D gene,CDR3 length,J gene,clone size,CDR3 protein
TRBV14,TRBD1,12,TRBJ2-7,NA,CASSGQVYEQYF
TRBV29-1,NA,14,TRBJ2-7,NA,CSVGGILSSYEQYF
TRBV6-1,NA,13,TRBJ1-1,once,CASIDRGDTEAFF
TRBV11-2,NA,16,TRBJ2-1,NA,CASSLEGTNSYNEQFF
TRBV2,TRBD2,16,TRBJ2-1,once,CARPPGETSGTGEQFF
TRBV30,NA,13,TRBJ2-7,few,CACFGGPAYEQYF
TRBV9,TRBD1,15,TRBJ1-2,NA,CASGVGQGASYGYTF
TRBV7-8,TRBD1,14,TRBJ2-1,NA,CASSSRQGYNEQFF
TRBV7-9,NA,16,TRBJ1-3,few,CASSDNWPHSGNTIYF
TRBV4-1,NA,12,TRBJ1-4,NA,CASSQVQGKPNF
TRBV19,TRBD2,17,TRBJ2-7,NA,CASSIDLGRGSPYEQYF
TRBV19,TRBD1,14,TRBJ1-1,NA,CASSTDRGEYEAFF
TRBV5-4,TRBD1,13,TRBJ2-7,few,CASSTGTGAEQYF
TRBV28,TRBD1,16,TRBJ1-4,once,CASSPWTGGIVEKLFF
TRBV7-6,NA,15,TRBJ2-7,NA,CASSPLSGSSYEQYF
TRBV5-1,TRBD2,15,TRBJ2-3,NA,CASSLASGRTDTQYF
TRBV7-9,NA,16,TRBJ1-5,NA,CASSLAGGSFNQPQHF
TRBV7-9,NA,10,TRBJ2-3,NA,CASSLDTQYF
TRBV29-1,TRBD1,14,TRBJ1-2,NA,CSVEQGQGGNGYTF
TRBV4-1,NA,15,TRBJ1-3,NA,CASSHLVEGRNTIYF